A selection of T cell receptor beta chains follows, all from one sample in a study of OX40 agonist ivuxolimab in advanced cancers. Sequencing was performed with immunoSEQ multiplex PCR; in TCRdb, only in-frame clones are kept and a portion is missing. Of 20,000 to 25,000 clones in the sample, 65% to 85% were seen once. The sequencing here drew on CD4+ or CD8+ T cells sorted from blood, taken in a trial of the OX40 agonist ivuxolimab. The source of these receptors is an adult with an advanced solid tumor such as melanoma, head and neck, liver or kidney cancer. The CDR3 runs from the conserved cysteine through the conserved F or W. A D gene is named only where the DNA matches it firmly. The size of a clone is reported for some rows only, either as once, few or many, or as a class for expanded clones.

V gene	J gene	clone size	D gene	CDR3 DNA	CDR3 protein
TRBV9	TRBJ2-7	-	-	TGTGCCAGCAGCTTGGGGGCGTACGGCGAGCAGTACTTC	CASSLGAYGEQYF
TRBV7-9	TRBJ1-3	-	-	TGTGCCAGCAGTTTCAGTGATTCTACGGGATTAAGCTCTGGAAACACCATATATTTT	CASSFSDSTGLSSGNTIYF
TRBV9	TRBJ1-3	-	TRBD1	TGTGCCAGCGGCGTAGACAGGGCCTCTGGAAACACCATATATTTT	CASGVDRASGNTIYF
TRBV9	TRBJ2-5	-	-	TGTGCCAGCAGCGAGGGGAACACCGAGACCCAGTACTTC	CASSEGNTETQYF
TRBV6-5	TRBJ1-2	-	TRBD1	TGTGCCAGCAGTTACCCCGTCGACAGGGATGGCTACACCTTC	CASSYPVDRDGYTF
TRBV5-5	TRBJ1-2	-	TRBD1	TGTGCCAGCAGCCCCGTGTCGGGACAGGGGGCGCGTGGCTACACCTTC	CASSPVSGQGARGYTF
TRBV5-1	TRBJ2-3	once	-	TGCGCCAGCAGCCCTTGGCCCTCCGGACAGTTCCCCACAGATACGCAGTATTTT	CASSPWPSGQFPTDTQYF
TRBV5-5	TRBJ1-3	-	TRBD1	TGTGCCAGCAGCTTACTGACAGGGGAAAACACCATATATTTT	CASSLLTGENTIYF
TRBV7-5	TRBJ2-1	-	-	TGTGCCAGCAGCTTAGGACTCAGCAGCATTTTCTACAATGAGCAGTTCTTC	CASSLGLSSIFYNEQFF
TRBV19	TRBJ2-7	-	-	TGTGCCAGTAGTATAGTATGGGGCCACGAGCAGTACTTC	CASSIVWGHEQYF
TRBV10-3	TRBJ1-3	-	-	TGTGCCATCAGTGATTGGGGGACACCCGGAAACACCATATATTTT	CAISDWGTPGNTIYF
TRBV5-6	TRBJ1-3	once	-	TGTGCCAGCACAGACTCTGGAAACACCATATATTTT	CASTDSGNTIYF
TRBV7-9	TRBJ1-1	-	TRBD1	TGTGCCAGCAGCCCTATGTCCGGGACAGGGGGCTTGAACACTGAAGCTTTCTTT	CASSPMSGTGGLNTEAFF
TRBV6-5	TRBJ1-5	-	-	TGTGCCAGCACTGAATTGGGGGGCCAGCCCCAGCATTTT	CASTELGGQPQHF
TRBV7-8	TRBJ2-1	-	-	TGTGCCAGCAGTCCTCTTCTGGGCCCCGGGTTTGGGGACAATGAGCAGTTCTTC	CASSPLLGPGFGDNEQFF
TRBV19	TRBJ1-4	-	-	TGTGCCAGTAACCTACAAGACTCAACTAATGAAAAACTGTTTTTT	CASNLQDSTNEKLFF
TRBV14	TRBJ1-1	-	TRBD1	TGTGCCAGCAGCAGGGACAGGGATATGAACACTGAAGCTTTCTTT	CASSRDRDMNTEAFF
TRBV6-6	TRBJ2-1	-	-	TGTGCCAGCAGCGACCTCGTTACACTCTACAATGAGCAGTTCTTC	CASSDLVTLYNEQFF
TRBV5-1	TRBJ2-6	-	-	TGCGCCAGCAGCTTGGACGGCGGCTCTGGGGCCAACGTCCTGACTTTC	CASSLDGGSGANVLTF
TRBV9	TRBJ2-3	-	-	TGTGCCAGCAGCGTATATTCAGATACGCAGTATTTT	CASSVYSDTQYF
TRBV29-1	TRBJ2-7	-	-	TGCAGCGTTGTGACGTACGAGCAGTACTTC	CSVVTYEQYF
TRBV5-6	TRBJ2-1	-	-	TGTGCCAGCAGCTTTAGGTCGGCGTCCTACAATGAGCAGTTCTTC	CASSFRSASYNEQFF
TRBV7-7	TRBJ2-2	-	TRBD2	TGTGCCAGCGGACTAGCGGGGGGCCCAAACACCGGGGAGCTGTTTTTT	CASGLAGGPNTGELFF
TRBV10-3	TRBJ1-2	-	-	TGTGCCATCAGTGAGTCGGTAGGGGTACACTATGGCTACACCTTC	CAISESVGVHYGYTF
TRBV7-9	TRBJ2-7	-	TRBD2	TGTGCCAGCACCGGGACTAGCGGGGGATCCTACGAGCAGTACTTC	CASTGTSGGSYEQYF
TRBV7-8	TRBJ2-7	-	-	TGTGCCACCCTGAGGGAGGGGGGGGCTTACGAGCAGTACTTC	CATLREGGAYEQYF
TRBV27	TRBJ2-3	-	TRBD2	TGTGCCAGCAGTCGTTGGGGCGGGGGGGCGACAGATACGCAGTATTTT	CASSRWGGGATDTQYF
TRBV19	TRBJ2-4	-	-	TGTGCCAGTAGCCCGGGACAAAGCGGAAACATTCAGTACTTC	CASSPGQSGNIQYF
TRBV19	TRBJ1-1	-	-	TGTGCCAGTAGTATAGGAGGGCCGAACACTGAAGCTTTCTTT	CASSIGGPNTEAFF
TRBV28	TRBJ1-1	-	-	TGTGCCAGCGAAGGGCGCCGGGACACTGAAGCTTTCTTT	CASEGRRDTEAFF
TRBV5-1	TRBJ2-7	-	TRBD1	TGCGCCAGCAGCTTGTCCACCGGACAGGGGGCTCAAGAGCAGTACTTC	CASSLSTGQGAQEQYF
TRBV5-5	TRBJ1-5	-	-	TGTGCCAGCAGTCGGGTTGACAGCTACAATCAGCCCCAGCATTTT	CASSRVDSYNQPQHF
TRBV27	TRBJ1-1	few	TRBD1	TGTGCCAGCAGTGACCACCGGACAGGTGGCACTGAAGCTTTCTTT	CASSDHRTGGTEAFF
TRBV5-6	TRBJ2-1	few	-	TGTGCCAGCAGCTTGGTGGCCGAGAGCTCCTACAATGAGCAGTTCTTC	CASSLVAESSYNEQFF
TRBV9	TRBJ2-7	-	TRBD2	TGTGCCAGCAGCGTCACTAGCGGGGCCTCCTACGAGCAGTACTTC	CASSVTSGASYEQYF
TRBV4-1	TRBJ1-4	-	TRBD1	TGCGCCAGCAGACGACAGGGAGGTGAAAAACTGTTTTTT	CASRRQGGEKLFF
TRBV5-3	TRBJ1-5	-	TRBD1	TGTGCCAGAAGCTTTGGGCGGGACAGAAGGGCTTATAGCAATCAGCCCCAGCATTTT	CARSFGRDRRAYSNQPQHF
TRBV6-1	TRBJ1-6	few	TRBD1	TGTGCCAGCAGTTTCGGGACAGCAAATAATTCACCCCTCCACTTT	CASSFGTANNSPLHF
TRBV9	TRBJ1-3	few	TRBD1	TGTGCCAGCAGCGGGGACAGGGGATCCTCTGGAAACACCATATATTTT	CASSGDRGSSGNTIYF
TRBV5-6	TRBJ1-4	-	-	TGTGCCAGCAGCTTGGCTCGGGGAGGCGCTAATGAAAAACTGTTTTTT	CASSLARGGANEKLFF
TRBV30	TRBJ1-2	few	TRBD1	TGTGCCTGGACTGTCCCGGGACAGGGAGGATGGGGCTACACCTTC	CAWTVPGQGGWGYTF
TRBV27	TRBJ1-2	few	-	TGTGCCAGCAGTTTTAACGGAAACTATGGCTACACCTTC	CASSFNGNYGYTF
TRBV5-1	TRBJ1-6	few	-	TGCGCCAGCAGCTTGGTGGGAAATGGTGATTCACCCCTCCACTTT	CASSLVGNGDSPLHF
TRBV6-5	TRBJ2-1	few	-	TGTGCCAGCAGTTCCCAGACAGGAAGCTCCTACAATGAGCAGTTCTTC	CASSSQTGSSYNEQFF
TRBV19	TRBJ1-2	-	-	TGTGCCAGTACTGGGACGGCCGCTAACTATGGCTACACCTTC	CASTGTAANYGYTF
TRBV28	TRBJ2-2	-	TRBD1	TGTGCCAGCAGTGCTTCCGGGACAGGGAGAACCGGGGAGCTGTTTTTT	CASSASGTGRTGELFF
TRBV5-1	TRBJ1-5	-	-	TGCGCCAGCAGCTTGGAAGGCGGGAACCAGCCCCAGCATTTT	CASSLEGGNQPQHF
TRBV6-5	TRBJ1-2	once	-	TGTGCCAGCAGTTCCAGACTTTATGGCTACACCTTC	CASSSRLYGYTF
TRBV5-5	TRBJ2-7	-	TRBD1	TGTGCCAGCAGCCGCCCCCAGGGACAGTCCTCCTACGAGCAGTACTTC	CASSRPQGQSSYEQYF
TRBV27	TRBJ2-3	-	-	TGTGCCAGCGCCAACGGGGGTCCAGATACGCAGTATTTT	CASANGGPDTQYF
TRBV6-5	TRBJ2-5	-	-	TGTGCCAGCAGTTACATACAGGAAGAGACCCAGTACTTC	CASSYIQEETQYF
TRBV18	TRBJ1-1	once	-	TGTGCCAGCTCACCCGTTAAGAACACTGAAGCTTTCTTT	CASSPVKNTEAFF
TRBV30	TRBJ1-2	-	-	TGTGCCTGGAAGGGAGACGGTTCTATGGGCTACACCTTC	CAWKGDGSMGYTF
TRBV5-6	TRBJ2-6	once	-	TGTGCCAGCAGCTTGCGTGTGAGCTCTGGGGCCAACGTCCTGACTTTC	CASSLRVSSGANVLTF
TRBV7-2	TRBJ2-7	-	-	TGTGCCAGCAGCTTAGGTGGCGGGGGCTTATCTACCTACGAGCAGTACTTC	CASSLGGGGLSTYEQYF